The rows below give T cell receptor beta chains drawn from one sample of a study of blood T cell repertoires in COVID-19. This table comes from immunoSEQ multiplex PCR, and its TCRdb copy is limited to in-frame clones, with some not included. The sample includes 85,000 to 110,000 clones, about 90% of them seen just once. Material: peripheral blood. These receptors were obtained from a human donor in a cohort sampled during active COVID-19. CDR3s include the opening cysteine and the closing phenylalanine or tryptophan. The order of the fields is CDR3 length, D gene, V gene, clone size, J gene, CDR3 DNA, CDR3 protein. The D gene is left open where the match is weak. Clone size appears in some rows only: once, few, many, or a class for an expanded clone.

CDR3 length: 14
D gene: -
V gene: TRBV19
clone size: -
J gene: TRBJ1-5
CDR3 DNA: TGTGCCAGTAGTAGTCGGCGGGAAAATCAGCCCCAGCATTTT
CDR3 protein: CASSSRRENQPQHF

CDR3 length: 12
D gene: -
V gene: TRBV28
clone size: few
J gene: TRBJ2-1
CDR3 DNA: TGTGCCAGCAGTTTAGATAGCGGTGAGCAGTTCTTC
CDR3 protein: CASSLDSGEQFF

CDR3 length: 15
D gene: TRBD2
V gene: TRBV5-1
clone size: -
J gene: TRBJ2-5
CDR3 DNA: TGCGCCAGCAGCTTCCTCTCCGCCGGGAGGGAGACCCAGTACTTC
CDR3 protein: CASSFLSAGRETQYF

CDR3 length: 14
D gene: TRBD1
V gene: TRBV10-3
clone size: -
J gene: TRBJ2-5
CDR3 DNA: TGTGCCATCAGTACTGACAGGGGCCAGGAGACCCAGTACTTC
CDR3 protein: CAISTDRGQETQYF

CDR3 length: 14
D gene: TRBD2
V gene: TRBV3-1/TRBV3-2
clone size: -
J gene: TRBJ2-7
CDR3 DNA: TGTGCCAGCAAGGTAGCGGGGGCAACCTACGAGCAGTACTTC
CDR3 protein: CASKVAGATYEQYF

CDR3 length: 12
D gene: -
V gene: TRBV29-1
clone size: -
J gene: TRBJ2-1
CDR3 DNA: TGCAGCGTTGAGGCGGAGTACTCTGAGCAGTTCTTC
CDR3 protein: CSVEAEYSEQFF

CDR3 length: 14
D gene: -
V gene: TRBV6-5
clone size: -
J gene: TRBJ1-6
CDR3 DNA: TGTGCCAGCAGTTATCAGGCAACCCATTCACCCCTCCACTTT
CDR3 protein: CASSYQATHSPLHF

CDR3 length: 17
D gene: TRBD2
V gene: TRBV4-2
clone size: -
J gene: TRBJ2-1
CDR3 DNA: TGTGCCAGCAGCCAAGATCGAACTAGCGGGAGCGGCTCTGAGCAGTTCTTC
CDR3 protein: CASSQDRTSGSGSEQFF

CDR3 length: 14
D gene: -
V gene: TRBV28
clone size: -
J gene: TRBJ1-6
CDR3 DNA: TGTGCCAGCAGTTTAAGACAACATAATTCACCCCTCCACTTT
CDR3 protein: CASSLRQHNSPLHF

CDR3 length: 15
D gene: TRBD1
V gene: TRBV5-4
clone size: -
J gene: TRBJ2-7
CDR3 DNA: TGTGCCAGCAGACACGTCCCGGGACAGGGCCACGAGCAGTACTTC
CDR3 protein: CASRHVPGQGHEQYF

CDR3 length: 15
D gene: -
V gene: TRBV30
clone size: -
J gene: TRBJ1-6
CDR3 DNA: TGTGCCTGGACTGGACAAGCCCCTTGGGGTTCACCCCTCCACTTT
CDR3 protein: CAWTGQAPWGSPLHF

CDR3 length: 14
D gene: -
V gene: TRBV7-8
clone size: -
J gene: TRBJ2-1
CDR3 DNA: TGTGCCAGCAGTCTGGGTAGTAGCCTAGATGAGCAGTTCTTC
CDR3 protein: CASSLGSSLDEQFF

CDR3 length: 13
D gene: -
V gene: TRBV4-1
clone size: -
J gene: TRBJ2-7
CDR3 DNA: TGCGCCAGCAGCCAAGGCAGGGCCTACGAGCAGTACTTC
CDR3 protein: CASSQGRAYEQYF

CDR3 length: 14
D gene: -
V gene: TRBV19
clone size: few
J gene: TRBJ2-6
CDR3 DNA: TGTGCCAGTACCTACGGGTCTGGGGCCAACGTCCTGACTTTC
CDR3 protein: CASTYGSGANVLTF

CDR3 length: 15
D gene: TRBD2
V gene: TRBV4-1
clone size: once
J gene: TRBJ2-1
CDR3 DNA: TGCGCCAGCAGCCAAGGGGAGGGATCCTACAATGAGCAGTTCTTC
CDR3 protein: CASSQGEGSYNEQFF

CDR3 length: 15
D gene: TRBD2
V gene: TRBV5-4
clone size: -
J gene: TRBJ2-5
CDR3 DNA: TGTGCCAGCAGGATAGCGGGAGTTGGTCAGGAGACCCAGTACTTC
CDR3 protein: CASRIAGVGQETQYF

CDR3 length: 17
D gene: -
V gene: TRBV19
clone size: -
J gene: TRBJ2-2
CDR3 DNA: TGTGCCAGTAGTCGCCGGGGACTGTCGGGTAACACCGGGGAGCTGTTTTTT
CDR3 protein: CASSRRGLSGNTGELFF

CDR3 length: 15
D gene: TRBD1
V gene: TRBV2
clone size: few
J gene: TRBJ1-2
CDR3 DNA: TGTGCCAGCAGCCGACTAAGGACAGGTAGCGATGGCTACACCTTC
CDR3 protein: CASSRLRTGSDGYTF

CDR3 length: 15
D gene: TRBD1
V gene: TRBV13
clone size: -
J gene: TRBJ2-1
CDR3 DNA: TGTGCCAGCAGCGTCTCTAGGGGGCCGGGGAATGAGCAGTTCTTC
CDR3 protein: CASSVSRGPGNEQFF

CDR3 length: 16
D gene: TRBD2
V gene: TRBV28
clone size: -
J gene: TRBJ2-5
CDR3 DNA: TGTGCCAGCAGTTTCCTGACTAGCGGGGGGCAAGAGACCCAGTACTTC
CDR3 protein: CASSFLTSGGQETQYF

CDR3 length: 13
D gene: -
V gene: TRBV5-4
clone size: once
J gene: TRBJ1-5
CDR3 DNA: TGTGCCAGCAGCTTGGACAGAGATCAGCCCCAGCATTTT
CDR3 protein: CASSLDRDQPQHF

CDR3 length: 13
D gene: -
V gene: TRBV6-1
clone size: once
J gene: TRBJ1-1
CDR3 DNA: TGTGCCAGCAGTGAAGCACGGGGCACTGAAGCTTTCTTT
CDR3 protein: CASSEARGTEAFF

CDR3 length: 17
D gene: TRBD1
V gene: TRBV5-1
clone size: -
J gene: TRBJ2-2
CDR3 DNA: TGCGCCAGCAGCAGCGAAGCTGGACAGGGCTACACCGGGGAGCTGTTTTTT
CDR3 protein: CASSSEAGQGYTGELFF

CDR3 length: 14
D gene: -
V gene: TRBV6-1
clone size: -
J gene: TRBJ2-7
CDR3 DNA: TGTGCCAGCAGTGAACAGAGGTTCTCCTACGAGCAGTACTTC
CDR3 protein: CASSEQRFSYEQYF

CDR3 length: 14
D gene: TRBD1
V gene: TRBV5-1
clone size: -
J gene: TRBJ2-3
CDR3 DNA: TGCGCCAGCAGCTTGGCGACAGGGATAGATACGCAGTATTTT
CDR3 protein: CASSLATGIDTQYF

CDR3 length: 18
D gene: TRBD1
V gene: TRBV28
clone size: few
J gene: TRBJ2-2
CDR3 DNA: TGTGCCAGCAGTTTTTGGGGGACAGGGGAAATAAACACCGGGGAGCTGTTTTTT
CDR3 protein: CASSFWGTGEINTGELFF

CDR3 length: 15
D gene: TRBD2
V gene: TRBV7-9
clone size: once
J gene: TRBJ2-2
CDR3 DNA: TGTGCCAGCAGCCAAGCGGGGGACCCCACCGGGGAGCTGTTTTTT
CDR3 protein: CASSQAGDPTGELFF

CDR3 length: 17
D gene: TRBD2
V gene: TRBV5-5
clone size: -
J gene: TRBJ2-2
CDR3 DNA: TGTGCCAGCAGCTTAGCCCGGGACGGGGGGGCGAACGGGGAGCTGTTTTTT
CDR3 protein: CASSLARDGGANGELFF

CDR3 length: 13
D gene: TRBD1
V gene: TRBV5-4
clone size: -
J gene: TRBJ1-1
CDR3 DNA: TGTGCCAGCAGTCAACAGGGGAGCACTGAAGCTTTCTTT
CDR3 protein: CASSQQGSTEAFF

CDR3 length: 16
D gene: TRBD2
V gene: TRBV5-1
clone size: -
J gene: TRBJ2-3
CDR3 DNA: TGCGCCAGCAGCTTGGGAGCGGGAGATAGCACAGATACGCAGTATTTT
CDR3 protein: CASSLGAGDSTDTQYF

CDR3 length: 14
D gene: -
V gene: TRBV2
clone size: -
J gene: TRBJ1-1
CDR3 DNA: TGTGCCAGCAGCGGCGACAGGTTGAACACTGAAGCTTTCTTT
CDR3 protein: CASSGDRLNTEAFF

CDR3 length: 14
D gene: -
V gene: TRBV3-1/TRBV3-2
clone size: -
J gene: TRBJ1-1
CDR3 DNA: TGTGCCAGCAGCCAAGATGCGGGCAAGACTGAAGCTTTCTTT
CDR3 protein: CASSQDAGKTEAFF

CDR3 length: 13
D gene: TRBD2
V gene: TRBV5-4
clone size: -
J gene: TRBJ2-7
CDR3 DNA: TGTGCCAGCAGCTTGACTAGCGGATACGAGCAGTACTTC
CDR3 protein: CASSLTSGYEQYF

CDR3 length: 14
D gene: -
V gene: TRBV6-5
clone size: -
J gene: TRBJ2-3
CDR3 DNA: TGTGCCAGCAGTTACCGGAGTTCCACAGATACGCAGTATTTT
CDR3 protein: CASSYRSSTDTQYF

CDR3 length: 14
D gene: -
V gene: TRBV15
clone size: -
J gene: TRBJ2-1
CDR3 DNA: TGTGCCACCAGCAGAGATAGGGGATACAATGAGCAGTTCTTC
CDR3 protein: CATSRDRGYNEQFF

CDR3 length: 14
D gene: -
V gene: TRBV3-1/TRBV3-2
clone size: -
J gene: TRBJ1-2
CDR3 DNA: TGTGCCAGCAGCCAAGATCAAACAGTACGGGGCTACACCTTC
CDR3 protein: CASSQDQTVRGYTF

CDR3 length: 18
D gene: TRBD2
V gene: TRBV11-3
clone size: -
J gene: TRBJ2-7
CDR3 DNA: TGTGCCAGCAGCCCGAGGACTAGCGGGAGCTTCGGTCCCTACGAGCAGTACTTC
CDR3 protein: CASSPRTSGSFGPYEQYF

CDR3 length: 16
D gene: -
V gene: TRBV27
clone size: -
J gene: TRBJ2-5
CDR3 DNA: TGTGCCAGCAGCGCCCTCGGGGCCGGGACTCCCCAGACCCAGTACTTC
CDR3 protein: CASSALGAGTPQTQYF

CDR3 length: 14
D gene: -
V gene: TRBV4-1
clone size: -
J gene: TRBJ1-1
CDR3 DNA: TGCGCCAGCAGCCAAGGACAGAAGAACACGGAAGCTTTCTTT
CDR3 protein: CASSQGQKNTEAFF

CDR3 length: 15
D gene: TRBD2
V gene: TRBV5-1
clone size: -
J gene: TRBJ2-7
CDR3 DNA: TGCGCCAGCAGCTTAGTACTAGCGGGGTCCTACGAGCAGTACTTC
CDR3 protein: CASSLVLAGSYEQYF

CDR3 length: 14
D gene: -
V gene: TRBV10-3
clone size: -
J gene: TRBJ1-5
CDR3 DNA: TGTGCCATCAGTGAGTCGAGGGGGAATCAGCCCCAGCATTTT
CDR3 protein: CAISESRGNQPQHF

CDR3 length: 13
D gene: -
V gene: TRBV24-1
clone size: -
J gene: TRBJ2-3
CDR3 DNA: TGTGCCACCTCCGACAGGAGCACAGATACGCAGTATTTT
CDR3 protein: CATSDRSTDTQYF

CDR3 length: 16
D gene: TRBD1
V gene: TRBV7-6
clone size: -
J gene: TRBJ2-1
CDR3 DNA: TGTGCCAGCAGCAAAGACAGGGACGCAGCCTACAATGAGCAGTTCTTC
CDR3 protein: CASSKDRDAAYNEQFF

CDR3 length: 15
D gene: TRBD2
V gene: TRBV4-1
clone size: -
J gene: TRBJ2-7
CDR3 DNA: TGCGCCAGCAGCCAGCAGGTCGGACTAGGTGACGAGCAGTACTTC
CDR3 protein: CASSQQVGLGDEQYF

CDR3 length: 11
D gene: -
V gene: TRBV5-6
clone size: -
J gene: TRBJ2-3
CDR3 DNA: TGTGCCAGCACCCTCACAGATACGCAGTATTTT
CDR3 protein: CASTLTDTQYF

CDR3 length: 15
D gene: -
V gene: TRBV4-1
clone size: -
J gene: TRBJ2-7
CDR3 DNA: TGCGCCAGCAGCCAAGATGAGGCTAGCGACTACGAGCAGTACTTC
CDR3 protein: CASSQDEASDYEQYF

CDR3 length: 15
D gene: TRBD1
V gene: TRBV19
clone size: -
J gene: TRBJ1-1
CDR3 DNA: TGTGCCAGTAGTAGGACAGGAGCCTCGAACACTGAAGCTTTCTTT
CDR3 protein: CASSRTGASNTEAFF

CDR3 length: 13
D gene: -
V gene: TRBV10-3
clone size: -
J gene: TRBJ1-6
CDR3 DNA: TGTGCAGTAACGGGGTCGCTTGATTCACCCCTCCACTTT
CDR3 protein: CAVTGSLDSPLHF

CDR3 length: 14
D gene: -
V gene: TRBV7-3
clone size: few
J gene: TRBJ2-7
CDR3 DNA: TGTGCCAGCAGCTTAAACGCGGGCTCATCCGAGCAGTACTTC
CDR3 protein: CASSLNAGSSEQYF